This T cell receptor (beta chain) was recovered during a study of identical twins. Study outcomes and limitations: The models systematically underestimated how much out-of-frame TCR alpha was shared in monozygotic twins. Insertions ran lower in abundant cord blood beta clonotypes, though not in memory repertoires.

For this clonotype: No antigen is known for it.

In TCRdb, the 5' RACE reads were re-called with MiXCR into one record per CDR3 protein. The sample records about 250,000 distinct CDR3 sequences, approximately 7.9% being singletons. The CDR3 is 14 amino acids. With 5 bases removed from V and 1 base from J, the gap between germline ends came to 9 bases. Germline-derived CDR1 and CDR2 are MNHNS and SASEGT. The sample also formed part of further work on yellow fever vaccine responses in identical twins.

The sequence was obtained from a woman between 18 and 29 years old in good health. The specimen was CD8+ T cells sorted from blood. This chain joins TRBV6-1 and TRBJ1-5; D may be TRBD1 (6 bases). The CDR3 DNA sequence: TGTGCCAGCAGTACAGGGAAGAGCAATCAGCCCCAGCATTTT. Translating it yields CASSTGKSNQPQHF.